Below are 9 T cell receptor beta chains sequenced from a single sample in a study of T-cell reconstitution after alpha-beta-depleted transplantation in children. This sample's TCRbeta library carried unique molecular identifier barcodes. TCRdb re-derived calls from the PCR reads in MiXCR, one entry per CDR3 protein. The data contain approximately 210,000 distinct CDR3 sequences, roughly a sixth of them singletons. The sample in question was PBMCs, mostly from graft donor cells, obtained 360 days after TCRalphabeta/CD19-depleted stem cell transplant. Every receptor here comes from a male patient aged 2 to 10 who had a stem cell transplant for acute lymphoblastic leukemia, so the T cells may come from the graft donor.

The chain recombines TRBV9 with TRBJ2-3; the D is unclear. V was trimmed by 0 bases and J by 4 bases, leaving 6 bases between them. Germline V gene lookup returns CDR1 SGDLS and CDR2 YYNGEE. The CDR3 extends over 13 amino acids. CDR3 DNA: TGTGCCAGCAGCGTAGGGAATTCAGATACGCAGTATTTT. This encodes CASSVGNSDTQYF.

Only a few counts were recorded for this clonotype. The rearrangement joins TRBV29-1 to TRBJ2-1, with 9 bases aligning to TRBD2. The CDR3 spans 15 residues. Germline CDR1 reads SQVTM; CDR2 reads ANQGSEA. The V gene end was trimmed by 6 bases and the J gene end by 2 bases; junction bases not matched to a gene: 8. CDR3 in amino acids: CSVADSGGPYNEQFF. For the CDR3, the DNA is TGCAGCGTAGCAGATAGCGGGGGCCCCTACAATGAGCAGTTCTTC.

The chain is built from TRBV29-1 and TRBJ2-7; D gene ambiguous. This CDR3 has 11 amino acids. Germline values: CDR1 SQVTM, CDR2 ANQGSEA. The V end lost 5 bases, the J end lost 4 bases, and 9 bases lay between the germline ends. Here the CDR3 reads CSVSWAYEQYF. In nucleotides, the CDR3 is TGCAGCGTTTCCTGGGCTTACGAGCAGTACTTC.

V and J are TRBV5-1 and TRBJ2-5, with no clear D. With 0 bases removed from V and 5 bases from J, the gap between germline ends came to 14 bases. Germline loops: CDR1 SGHRS, CDR2 YFSETQ. The CDR3 loop spans 15 amino acids. CDR3 nucleotide sequence: TGCGCCAGCAGCTTGGGTTGGTTGGAAGCGGAGACCCAGTACTTC. This sequence encodes CASSLGWLEAETQYF.

CDR3 region: CASSQERGVNEQYF. CDR3 DNA: TGCGCCAGCAGCCAAGAAAGAGGGGTTAACGAGCAGTACTTC. The chain links TRBV4-3 to TRBJ2-7, with D perhaps assigned TRBD1 or TRBD2 (5 bases each). There are 14 residues in the CDR3. Trimming stripped 0 bases from V and 5 bases from J, with 11 bases between. Germline CDR1 LGHNA, CDR2 YSLEER.

The chain is built from TRBV5-5 and TRBJ2-5; weak D call: TRBD1 (6 bases). The CDR3 has 16 amino acids. Germline V gives CDR1 SGHKS, CDR2 YYEKEE (reference sequence). V was clipped by 5 bases and J by 1 base, with 18 bases between them. CDR3 coding DNA: TGTGCCAGCAGGCTTGGTTTGGGGGCCTTCCAAGAGACCCAGTACTTC. Translation: CASRLGLGAFQETQYF.

V gene TRBV11-2 combines with J gene TRBJ1-4; maybe TRBD1 (5 bases). This CDR3 spans 16 amino acids. Trimming stripped 5 bases from V and 2 bases from J, with 15 bases between. Looked up from germline, CDR1 is SGHAT and CDR2 is FQNNGV. CDR3 DNA: TGTGCCAGCAGCCTGGGACTCCGAAGCACTAATGAAAAACTGTTTTTT. Translation gives CASSLGLRSTNEKLFF. The variable domain in full, completed from reference TRBV11-2 and TRBJ1-4, reads EAGVAQSPRYKIIEKRQSVAFWCNPISGHATLYWYQQILGQGPKLLIQFQNNGVVDDSQLPKDRFSAERLKGVDSTLKIQPAKLEDSAVYLCASSLGLRSTNEKLFFGSGTQLSVL.

A few counts support this clonotype. The chain joins TRBV12-3 or TRBV12-4 to TRBJ2-1, with 10 bases that match TRBD1. CDR3 length: 14 residues. V gave up 5 bases and J gave up 9 bases; unmatched junction bases: 7. CDR3 nucleotides: TGTGCCAGCAGTCCGGGACAGGGGACATCTGAGCAGTTCTTC. It specifies CASSPGQGTSEQFF.

There are a few counts of this clonotype. This CDR3 is CASSQDYKRLAKNIQYF. CDR3 coding DNA: TGTGCCAGCAGCCAAGATTACAAGCGGTTAGCCAAAAACATTCAGTACTTC. The V call is TRBV3-1, the J call TRBJ2-4, with D possibly matching TRBD2 (5 bases). Per the germline V gene, CDR1 is LGHDT and CDR2 is YNNKEL (reference sequence). There are 17 residues in the CDR3. Trimming took off 0 bases at V and 0 bases at J, with 12 bases between the two ends.